This TCR beta chain was recorded in a study of cytomegalovirus exposure and HLA in healthy donors. Study findings and constraints: The classifier, whose performance was assessed in both the original and validation cohorts, reportedly diagnosed cytomegalovirus status with high specificity and sensitivity. Later analysis demonstrated an association between a missense DCLRE1C variant and TCR beta V- and J-gene trimming.

Between the trimmed V and J ends, which lost 0 bases and 1 base, there was a span of 6 bases. The CDR3 consists of 14 residues. A multiplex PCR was run with 60 Vbeta primers and 13 Jbeta primers. This table comes from immunoSEQ multiplex PCR, and its TCRdb copy is limited to in-frame clones, with some not included. Of 90,000 to 120,000 clones in the sample, 60% to 80% were seen once. About this clone itself: What it binds is not known.

Sequencing input: PBMCs. The chain uses TRBV23-1 and TRBJ1-1; D unresolved. TRBV23-1 is assigned to the ORF class and has an uncertain function. This receptor was obtained from a man younger than 30 in good health and CMV-seronegative. The CDR3, as DNA: TGCGCCAGCAGTCAATCGGACTGGAACACTGAAGCTTTCTTT. Protein sequence: CASSQSDWNTEAFF.